These 16 T cell receptor beta chains were sequenced from one sample in a study of OX40 agonist ivuxolimab in advanced cancers. Clones were read by immunoSEQ multiplex PCR, and TCRdb kept only the in-frame ones, dropping some. The sample holds about 55,000 clones, approximately 84% seen once. Sequenced here: CD4+ or CD8+ T cells sorted from blood, sampled in a trial of the OX40 agonist ivuxolimab. Every receptor here comes from an adult with an advanced solid tumor such as melanoma, head and neck, liver or kidney cancer.

CDR3 DNA: TGTGCCAGCAGTCGGACGGTCTACGAGCAGTACTTC. Translating it yields CASSRTVYEQYF. V usage is TRBV7-2 and J usage is TRBJ2-7; D remains ambiguous. Germline lookup yields CDR1 SGHTA and CDR2 FQGNSA. The CDR3 has 12 residues. The germline V and J ends were trimmed by 6 bases and 3 bases, with 9 bases remaining between them.

J is TRBJ1-4 and V is TRBV11-2, with D perhaps matching TRBD1 (6 bases). Per the germline V gene, CDR1 is SGHAT and CDR2 is FQNNGV. Trimming took 4 bases from V and 3 from J, leaving 12 bases between them. The CDR3 length is 15 residues. As DNA, the CDR3 is TGTGCCAGCAGCTACGTCAGGGGAGCTAATGAAAAACTGTTTTTT. Translated, it gives CASSYVRGANEKLFF.

This clone was detected a few times. V and J are TRBV4-1 and TRBJ1-6; 8 bases agree with TRBD1. The CDR3 extends over 13 amino acids. Germline CDR1 reads MGHRA; CDR2 reads YSYEKL. V was pared by 6 bases and J by 9 bases, with 4 bases of the junction left unmatched. This chain's CDR3 is CASSGQGSSPLHF. The CDR3 DNA reads TGCGCCAGCAGTGGACAGGGAAGTTCACCCCTCCACTTT.

This chain uses TRBV10-3 with TRBJ1-5, with TRBD1 matching 7 bases. The germline V gene has CDR1 ENHRY and CDR2 SYGVKD. Unmatched junction bases numbered 3, after V lost 0 bases and J lost 7 bases. This CDR3 is 14 amino acids long. The CDR3 bases are TGTGCCATCAGTGAGTCAGGGGGCGGACAGCCCCAGCATTTT. This sequence encodes CAISESGGGQPQHF.

The rearrangement links TRBV5-4 to TRBJ2-5; 10 bases are shared with TRBD2. V was pared by 3 bases and J by 4 bases, with 6 bases of the junction left unmatched. The CDR3 is 15 residues long. The germline CDR1 and CDR2 sequences are SGHNT and YYREEE (reference sequence). CDR3 coding DNA: TGTGCCAGCAGCTCCTTTTTAGCGGGAGGAGAGACCCAGTACTTC. It yields the protein CASSSFLAGGETQYF.

The chain combines TRBV4-2 with TRBJ2-7; 8 bases fit TRBD1. The J segment lost 2 bases and the V segment lost 3 bases, leaving 12 bases of the junction unmatched. The CDR3 is made up of 17 amino acids. Germline loops: CDR1 LGHNA, CDR2 YNFKEQ. The chain's CDR3 is CASSHPPDSGQAYEQYF. Written as DNA, the CDR3 is TGTGCCAGCAGCCACCCTCCGGACTCGGGACAGGCCTACGAGCAGTACTTC.

The chain uses TRBV6-5 and TRBJ1-5; D perhaps matches TRBD1 (6 bases). CDR3 size: 15 residues. CDR1 and CDR2 (germline): MNHEY, SVGAGI. Trimming took 5 bases from V and 3 from J, leaving 14 bases between them. DNA for the CDR3: TGTGCCAGCAGTAAACAGGGCGTATACAATCAGCCCCAGCATTTT. Translation gives CASSKQGVYNQPQHF.

As for this clone: A read error may produce the germline difference seen at one junction end. V and J are TRBV7-7 and TRBJ2-5; 7 nucleotides agree with TRBD2. The germline V gene encodes CDR1 SSHAT and CDR2 FNYEAQ (reference sequence). CDR3 length: 15 residues. Here the CDR3 DNA reads TGTGCTAGCAGCTTAGGGGCGGGAGCCGGTGAGACCCAGTACTTC. This sequence encodes CASSLGAGAGETQYF.

J is TRBJ2-1 and V is TRBV6-1; 14 bases fit TRBD2. Germline lookup yields CDR1 MNHNS and CDR2 SASEGT. The CDR3 consists of 17 residues. The J segment lost 9 bases and the V segment lost 4 bases, leaving 11 bases of the junction unmatched. The CDR3 protein is CASSVGKTSGRGVEQFF. As DNA, the CDR3 is TGTGCCAGCAGTGTGGGAAAGACTAGCGGGAGGGGCGTTGAGCAGTTCTTC.

The rearrangement joins TRBV5-1 to TRBJ1-2, with D perhaps matching TRBD1 (6 bases). The CDR3 totals 14 residues. The V gene's germline CDR1 is SGHRS and CDR2 YFSETQ. Trimming stripped 0 bases from V and 7 bases from J, with 13 bases between. The CDR3 sequence is CASSLGQGRAGYTF. Written as DNA, the CDR3 is TGCGCCAGCAGCTTGGGTCAGGGGAGAGCTGGCTACACCTTC.

The chain uses TRBV27 and TRBJ2-1; D is possibly TRBD2 (5 bases). Germline lookup yields CDR1 MNHEY and CDR2 SMNVEV (reference sequence). The length of the CDR3 is 15 residues. V was trimmed by 6 bases and J by 6 bases, leaving 18 bases between them. In DNA, the CDR3 is TGTGCCAGCAGCCTAGGACCCTTCGAGGGCAATGAGCAGTTCTTC. Translating gives CASSLGPFEGNEQFF.

The rearrangement uses TRBV6-1 and TRBJ2-7, with TRBD1 matching 11 bases. This CDR3 region has 14 residues. Looked up from germline, CDR1 is MNHNS and CDR2 is SASEGT. Trimming removed 5 bases from V and 4 bases from J; junction bases left unmatched: 4. The CDR3 DNA is TGTGCCAGCAGTTGGACAGGGGGCCCATACGAGCAGTACTTC. Its protein product is CASSWTGGPYEQYF.

The chain uses TRBV28 and TRBJ2-7, with 7 bases matching TRBD2. Germline assignment: CDR1 MDHEN and CDR2 SYDVKM. This CDR3 is 16 amino acids long. V was clipped by 2 bases and J by 4 bases; unmatched bases: 11. DNA for the CDR3: TGTGCCAGCAGTTTAATCTCGGCTAGCGGAGATTACGAGCAGTACTTC. It yields the protein CASSLISASGDYEQYF.

V gene TRBV20-1 combines with J gene TRBJ2-3; D remains unclear. Trimming took 5 bases from V and 14 from J, leaving 14 bases between them. Germline V gene lookup returns CDR1 DFQATT and CDR2 SNEGSKA (reference sequence). The CDR3 is made up of 10 amino acids. The CDR3 DNA reads TGCAGTGCTGCACTTCAAGCTCGGTATTTT. Amino acid sequence: CSAALQARYF.

The J gene is TRBJ2-1, the V gene TRBV29-1; 7 bases are a match to TRBD1. In germline, CDR1 is SQVTM, CDR2 ANQGSEA. The CDR3 runs 12 residues. The V gene end was trimmed by 7 bases and the J gene end by 7 bases; junction bases not matched to a gene: 7. The CDR3 DNA is TGCAGCGCCCGACAGGGATGGAATGAGCAGTTCTTC. Amino acids: CSARQGWNEQFF.

The chain joins TRBV6-5 to TRBJ2-5, with D perhaps given as TRBD1 or TRBD2 (5 bases each). Germline CDR1 is MNHEY and CDR2 is SVGAGI. This CDR3 has 13 residues. The germline V and J ends were trimmed by 2 bases and 7 bases, with 11 bases remaining between them. The CDR3 region is CASSYGGGGTQYF. The CDR3 DNA reads as TGTGCCAGCAGTTACGGGGGTGGAGGGACCCAGTACTTC.